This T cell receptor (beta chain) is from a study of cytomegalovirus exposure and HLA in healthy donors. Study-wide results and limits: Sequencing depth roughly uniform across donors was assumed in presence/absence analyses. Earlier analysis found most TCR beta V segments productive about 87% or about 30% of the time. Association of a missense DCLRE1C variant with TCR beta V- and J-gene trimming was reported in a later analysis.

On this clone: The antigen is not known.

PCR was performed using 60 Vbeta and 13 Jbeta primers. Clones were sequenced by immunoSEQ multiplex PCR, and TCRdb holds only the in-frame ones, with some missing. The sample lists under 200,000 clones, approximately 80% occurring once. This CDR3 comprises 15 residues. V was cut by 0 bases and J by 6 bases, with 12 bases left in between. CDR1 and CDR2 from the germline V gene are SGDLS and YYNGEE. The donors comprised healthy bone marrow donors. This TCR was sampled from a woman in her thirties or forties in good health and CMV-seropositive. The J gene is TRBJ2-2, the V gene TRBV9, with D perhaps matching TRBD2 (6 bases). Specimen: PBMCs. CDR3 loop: CASSVVGGLSGELFF. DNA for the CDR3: TGTGCCAGCAGCGTAGTCGGGGGATTGTCCGGGGAGCTGTTTTTT.